The 20 T cell receptor beta chains presented below share a single source sample, sequenced in a study of T cells expressing NK-cell markers. From its re-call of the 5' RACE reads, TCRdb lists each CDR3 protein once, without DNA. The listing contains about 380,000 distinct CDR3 sequences. The sequenced sample was blood T cells: a sorted CD56 or NKG2C T cell subset, CD4+ or CD8+ T cells, or bulk PBMC T cells (not recorded which). The receptors stem from a man aged 18-70 years in good health.

The CDR3: CASSVPGLAGVNIQYF. This chain uses TRBV6-4 with TRBJ2-4; TCRdb picks TRBD2, but there is no DNA to check that call. CDR1 is MRHNA, CDR2 SNTAGT, per germline. CDR3 length: 16 amino acids.

The chain's CDR3 is CASSLDPGNRINTEAFF. V is TRBV5-6 and J is TRBJ1-1; as DNA is missing, the TRBD1 call by TCRdb cannot be tested. This CDR3 has 17 residues. In germline, CDR1 is SGHDT, CDR2 YYEEEE.

The chain carries TRBV3-1 and TRBJ2-4; with no DNA, the TCRdb D assignment of TRBD1 cannot be verified. CDR3 length: 17 amino acids. Germline values: CDR1 LGHDT, CDR2 YNNKEL (reference sequence). This chain's CDR3 is CASSQDGPGRAKNIQYF.

V gene TRBV20-1 combines with J gene TRBJ2-3; TCRdb indicates TRBD2, and absent DNA this call remains unverified. The CDR3 is 16 residues long. Germline V gene data show CDR1 as DFQATT and CDR2 as SNEGSKA (reference sequence). CDR3 protein: CSAREGLRPSTDTQYF.

The chain couples TRBV20-1 to TRBJ2-7; TCRdb calls TRBD1, which cannot be checked without DNA. Germline V gene data show CDR1 as DFQATT and CDR2 as SNEGSKA (reference sequence). The CDR3 contains 14 residues. CDR3 protein: CSASTGQGVAEQYF.

The genes are TRBV6-2 or TRBV6-3 and TRBJ2-1; with no DNA, the TCRdb D assignment of TRBD1 cannot be verified. CDR3 size: 15 residues. Germline V gives CDR1 MNHEY, CDR2 SVGEGT. The CDR3 region is CASSHRDSSYNEQFF.

This chain uses TRBV2 with TRBJ2-2. Germline V gene sequence: CDR1 SNHLY, CDR2 FYNNEI. This CDR3 has 12 residues. CDR3 loop: CASRSEGGELFF.

The gene calls are TRBV15 and TRBJ2-7. Germline V gene data show CDR1 as LNHNV and CDR2 as YYDKDF (reference sequence). The CDR3 is 14 amino acids. CDR3 loop: CATSRVGSLYEQYF.

This chain connects TRBV6-9 to TRBJ2-3; the TCRdb call, TRBD2, lacks DNA for checking. CDR1 MNHGY and CDR2 SVAAGI come from the germline V gene. This CDR3 has 12 amino acids. CDR3 loop: CASSFEGDTQYF.

The chain recombines TRBV28 with TRBJ1-5; as DNA is missing, the TRBD1 call by TCRdb cannot be tested. Looked up from germline, CDR1 is MDHEN and CDR2 is SYDVKM. This CDR3 contains 14 residues. CDR3 in amino acids: CASTPGGRNQPQHF.

The rearrangement uses TRBV7-8 and TRBJ1-1. The CDR3 has 15 amino acids. Germline V gene sequence: CDR1 SGHVS, CDR2 FQNEAQ. The CDR3 sequence: CASSLAVGVNTEAFF.

This chain connects TRBV20-1 to TRBJ1-3; TCRdb selects TRBD1, and the lack of DNA leaves this call unchecked. CDR1 is DFQATT and CDR2 is SNEGSKA in the germline V gene (reference sequence). The CDR3 is 14 amino acids. The chain's CDR3 is CSADTGAGAGTIYF.

V is TRBV6-4 and J is TRBJ2-3. This CDR3 region has 14 residues. Looked up from germline, CDR1 is MRHNA and CDR2 is SNTAGT. CDR3 in amino acids: CASSDRWGTDTQYF.

The rearrangement uses TRBV14 and TRBJ2-2; there is no DNA to check the TCRdb D call of TRBD2. The CDR3 runs to 18 residues. Germline CDR1 and CDR2: SGHDN and FVKESK. The CDR3 region is CASTAKKMAGPYTGELFF.

The chain joins TRBV7-9 to TRBJ2-6; absent DNA, TCRdb's TRBD1 call cannot be checked. This CDR3 region has 16 residues. CDR1 and CDR2 (germline): SEHNR, FQNEAQ (reference sequence). The CDR3 region is CAGDKGGSAGANVLTF. Combining the CDR3 with reference TRBV7-9 and TRBJ2-6 gives the whole variable domain DTGVSQNPRHKITKRGQNVTFRCDPISEHNRLYWYRQTLGQGPEFLTYFQNEAQLEKSRLLSDRFSAERPKGSFSTLEIQRTEQGDSAMYLCAGDKGGSAGANVLTFGAGSRLTVL.

The V gene is TRBV15, the J gene TRBJ2-1; TCRdb picks TRBD1, but there is no DNA to check that call. The CDR3 contains 15 residues. CDR1 LNHNV and CDR2 YYDKDF come from the germline V gene (reference sequence). This chain's CDR3 is CATSGYRGGYNEQFF.

This chain's CDR3 is CASSPTRASSYNEQFF. This chain joins TRBV7-7 and TRBJ2-1; as DNA is missing, the TRBD2 call by TCRdb cannot be tested. Per germline, CDR1 SSHAT and CDR2 FNYEAQ (reference sequence). This CDR3 spans 16 amino acids. Variable domain in full (rest from reference TRBV7-7 and TRBJ2-1): GAGVSQSPRYKVTKRGQDVTLRCDPISSHATLYWYQQALGQGPEFLTYFNYEAQPDKSGLPSDRFSAERPEGSISTLTIQRTEQRDSAMYRCASSPTRASSYNEQFFGPGTRLTVL.

J is TRBJ2-7 and V is TRBV20-1; TCRdb outputs TRBD1, but without DNA this stays unchecked. The CDR3 spans 13 residues. Germline V lookup: CDR1 DFQATT, CDR2 SNEGSKA (reference sequence). The CDR3 sequence is CSAREPPLLEQYF.

This rearrangement joins TRBV18 to TRBJ2-1; the D call from TCRdb, TRBD1, cannot be confirmed without DNA. The CDR3 has 11 amino acids. Per the germline V gene, CDR1 is KGHSH and CDR2 is LQKENI. CDR3 region: CASSTGYEQFF.

The chain couples TRBV10-3 to TRBJ2-7; without DNA, the TCRdb call of TRBD1 cannot be checked. The germline gives CDR1 ENHRY, CDR2 SYGVKD. The CDR3 is 14 residues long. The CDR3 is CATRRGQGEYEQYF.